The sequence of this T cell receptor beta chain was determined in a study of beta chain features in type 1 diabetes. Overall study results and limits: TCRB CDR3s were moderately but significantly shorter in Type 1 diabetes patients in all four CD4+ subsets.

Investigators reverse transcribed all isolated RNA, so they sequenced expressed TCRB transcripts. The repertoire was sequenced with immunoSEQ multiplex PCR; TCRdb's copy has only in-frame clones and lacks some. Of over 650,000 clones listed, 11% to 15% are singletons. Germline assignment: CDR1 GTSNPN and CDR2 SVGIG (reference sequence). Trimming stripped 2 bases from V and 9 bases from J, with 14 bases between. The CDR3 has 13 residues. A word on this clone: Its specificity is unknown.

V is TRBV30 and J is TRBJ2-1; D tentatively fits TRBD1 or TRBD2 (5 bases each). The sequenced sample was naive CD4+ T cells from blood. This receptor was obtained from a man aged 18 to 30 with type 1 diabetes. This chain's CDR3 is CAWSSRERGEQFF. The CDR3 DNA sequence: TGTGCCTGGAGTTCAAGGGAGAGGGGTGAGCAGTTCTTC.